The rows below give T cell receptor beta chains drawn from one sample of a study of PD-L1 blockade in urothelial cancer. Sequencing used immunoSEQ multiplex PCR; TCRdb keeps in-frame clones, though not all of them. The sample consists of 35,000 to 55,000 clones, about four fifths of them appearing once. This specimen was PBMCs, taken around atezolizumab (anti-PD-L1) treatment. These TCRs come from a man aged 55 to 70 with urothelial cancer. CDR3s include the opening cysteine and the closing phenylalanine or tryptophan. Fields, in order: clone size, V gene, D gene, J gene, CDR3 protein, CDR3 DNA. A D gene is named only where the DNA matches it firmly. The size of a clone is reported for some rows only, either as once, few or many, or as a class for expanded clones.

size: -
V: TRBV2
D: -
J: TRBJ2-1
CDR3: CASSEKETGFSYNEQFF
DNA: TGTGCCAGCAGTGAAAAGGAGACGGGGTTCTCCTACAATGAGCAGTTCTTC

size: few
V: TRBV28
D: -
J: TRBJ1-1
CDR3: CATGQLMNTEAFF
DNA: TGTGCCACCGGACAGCTAATGAACACTGAAGCTTTCTTT

size: -
V: TRBV2
D: -
J: TRBJ1-4
CDR3: CASSAGQSNEKLFF
DNA: TGTGCCAGCAGTGCCGGACAGAGTAATGAAAAACTGTTTTTT

size: -
V: TRBV11-2
D: -
J: TRBJ2-7
CDR3: CASSLAPTGDEQYF
DNA: TGTGCCAGCAGCTTAGCCCCGACAGGTGACGAGCAGTACTTC

size: many
V: TRBV9
D: -
J: TRBJ2-1
CDR3: CASSVRSGRQFF
DNA: TGTGCCAGCAGCGTGAGGAGCGGGCGGCAGTTCTTC

size: -
V: TRBV5-1
D: TRBD2
J: TRBJ2-2
CDR3: CASSFSGEGGGELFF
DNA: TGCGCCAGCAGCTTTAGCGGGGAAGGTGGCGGGGAGCTGTTTTTT

size: -
V: TRBV19
D: TRBD1
J: TRBJ2-5
CDR3: CASSAPRTGSETQYF
DNA: TGTGCCAGTAGTGCTCCTCGGACAGGTAGTGAGACCCAGTACTTC

size: once
V: TRBV19
D: -
J: TRBJ1-1
CDR3: CASNPRRLGTEAFF
DNA: TGTGCCAGTAACCCCCGGAGGCTGGGCACTGAAGCTTTCTTT

size: -
V: TRBV10-1
D: -
J: TRBJ2-3
CDR3: CASSSGQYTDTQYF
DNA: TGCGCCAGCAGTTCAGGACAGTACACAGATACGCAGTATTTT

size: few
V: TRBV6-5
D: -
J: TRBJ1-1
CDR3: CASSSSRSRVNTEAFF
DNA: TGTGCCAGCAGTTCGTCTCGTTCCAGGGTGAACACTGAAGCTTTCTTT

size: -
V: TRBV27
D: TRBD2
J: TRBJ2-7
CDR3: CASSVLAGAAYEQYF
DNA: TGTGCCAGCAGTGTACTAGCGGGGGCTGCCTACGAGCAGTACTTC

size: -
V: TRBV2
D: -
J: TRBJ1-1
CDR3: CASSAQGYTEAFF
DNA: TGTGCCAGCAGCGCGCAGGGGTACACTGAAGCTTTCTTT

size: -
V: TRBV27
D: TRBD2
J: TRBJ2-1
CDR3: CASSSSAGAYNEQFF
DNA: TGTGCCAGCAGTTCGTCAGCGGGGGCCTACAATGAGCAGTTCTTC

size: -
V: TRBV28
D: -
J: TRBJ2-5
CDR3: CASSLPRQETQYF
DNA: TGTGCCAGCAGTTTACCACGGCAAGAGACCCAGTACTTC

size: -
V: TRBV27
D: -
J: TRBJ2-2
CDR3: CASSTGLAGTGELFF
DNA: TGTGCCAGCAGTACAGGGTTGGCGGGCACCGGGGAGCTGTTTTTT

size: few
V: TRBV27
D: -
J: TRBJ1-5
CDR3: CASSQGWNQPQHF
DNA: TGTGCCAGCAGTCAGGGGTGGAATCAGCCCCAGCATTTT

size: -
V: TRBV5-1
D: -
J: TRBJ2-5
CDR3: CASSLEGAGGNQETQYF
DNA: TGCGCCAGCAGCTTGGAGGGGGCGGGGGGCAACCAAGAGACCCAGTACTTC

size: -
V: TRBV6-1
D: -
J: TRBJ2-3
CDR3: CASSEEGGVAQYF
DNA: TGTGCCAGCAGTGAAGAAGGGGGAGTGGCGCAGTATTTT

size: -
V: TRBV7-6
D: -
J: TRBJ1-2
CDR3: CASSLGQNYGYTF
DNA: TGTGCCAGCAGCTTGGGGCAGAACTATGGCTACACCTTC

size: -
V: TRBV27
D: TRBD1
J: TRBJ1-1
CDR3: CASSPRTGGNTEAFF
DNA: TGTGCCAGCAGTCCCCGGACAGGGGGGAACACTGAAGCTTTCTTT

size: -
V: TRBV9
D: TRBD1
J: TRBJ1-4
CDR3: CASSPSGQINEKLFF
DNA: TGTGCCAGCAGCCCATCGGGACAGATAAATGAAAAACTGTTTTTT

size: -
V: TRBV6-5
D: -
J: TRBJ1-4
CDR3: CASSPQEGTGEKLFF
DNA: TGTGCCAGCAGCCCACAGGAGGGAACCGGGGAAAAACTGTTTTTT

size: -
V: TRBV5-1
D: TRBD1
J: TRBJ2-1
CDR3: CASSSSPGQGYNEQFF
DNA: TGCGCCAGCAGCTCATCGCCGGGACAGGGTTACAATGAGCAGTTCTTC

size: few
V: TRBV2
D: TRBD2
J: TRBJ2-3
CDR3: CASSFPLRATSGDGDTQYF
DNA: TGTGCCAGCAGTTTTCCCCTTCGGGCGACTAGCGGGGATGGAGATACGCAGTATTTT

size: -
V: TRBV6-1
D: TRBD1
J: TRBJ2-7
CDR3: CASTVDRGLYEQYF
DNA: TGTGCCAGCACAGTCGACAGGGGGCTCTACGAGCAGTACTTC

size: -
V: TRBV15
D: -
J: TRBJ2-3
CDR3: CATRQGPADTQYF
DNA: TGTGCCACCAGGCAGGGCCCAGCAGATACGCAGTATTTT

size: -
V: TRBV5-1
D: TRBD1
J: TRBJ1-1
CDR3: CASSPGQGIFTEAFF
DNA: TGCGCCAGCAGCCCCGGACAGGGAATATTCACTGAAGCTTTCTTT

size: -
V: TRBV19
D: -
J: TRBJ2-5
CDR3: CASSPWDTETQYF
DNA: TGTGCCAGTAGTCCCTGGGACACAGAGACCCAGTACTTC

size: few
V: TRBV7-2
D: -
J: TRBJ2-5
CDR3: CASKPDRSQETQYF
DNA: TGTGCCAGCAAACCGGACAGATCCCAAGAGACCCAGTACTTC

size: -
V: TRBV19
D: -
J: TRBJ2-5
CDR3: CASSISGLSQETQYF
DNA: TGTGCCAGTAGTATCTCCGGTTTATCCCAAGAGACCCAGTACTTC

size: -
V: TRBV5-5
D: -
J: TRBJ1-2
CDR3: CASSPGGGGSGYGYTF
DNA: TGTGCCAGCAGCCCCGGGGGTGGGGGATCCGGGTATGGCTACACCTTC

size: -
V: TRBV7-2
D: TRBD2
J: TRBJ2-5
CDR3: CASSWTSGGAEKTQYF
DNA: TGTGCCAGCAGCTGGACTAGCGGGGGGGCCGAAAAGACCCAGTACTTC

size: once
V: TRBV28
D: -
J: TRBJ2-5
CDR3: CASSPGSRETQYF
DNA: TGTGCCAGCAGTCCGGGGTCCCGGGAGACCCAGTACTTC

size: -
V: TRBV9
D: -
J: TRBJ2-7
CDR3: CASSTTGEYGEQYF
DNA: TGTGCCAGCAGCACCACTGGAGAGTACGGCGAGCAGTACTTC

size: -
V: TRBV7-9
D: -
J: TRBJ2-7
CDR3: CASSSVSSYEQYF
DNA: TGTGCCAGCAGTAGTGTTAGCTCCTACGAGCAGTACTTC

size: -
V: TRBV6-1
D: -
J: TRBJ1-3
CDR3: CASSEYSPFSGNTIYF
DNA: TGTGCCAGCAGTGAATACAGCCCCTTCTCTGGAAACACCATATATTTT

size: -
V: TRBV6-5
D: -
J: TRBJ1-1
CDR3: CASSYRAGPEAFF
DNA: TGTGCCAGCAGTTACAGGGCAGGGCCTGAAGCTTTCTTT

size: -
V: TRBV2
D: TRBD1
J: TRBJ2-7
CDR3: CASRLTGGEQYF
DNA: TGTGCCAGCAGGCTGACAGGGGGCGAGCAGTACTTC

size: -
V: TRBV28
D: -
J: TRBJ1-5
CDR3: CASSLRQGNQPQHF
DNA: TGTGCCAGCAGTTTACGGCAGGGTAATCAGCCCCAGCATTTT

size: few
V: TRBV5-4
D: TRBD2
J: TRBJ2-5
CDR3: CASKKAGAETQYF
DNA: TGTGCCAGCAAAAAAGCGGGGGCTGAGACCCAGTACTTC

size: -
V: TRBV28
D: TRBD2
J: TRBJ2-1
CDR3: CASSLFGTSGSYEQFF
DNA: TGTGCCAGCAGTTTATTCGGGACTAGCGGGTCGTATGAGCAGTTCTTC

size: -
V: TRBV2
D: TRBD1
J: TRBJ2-7
CDR3: CASSGDRAAYEQYF
DNA: TGTGCCAGCAGTGGAGACAGGGCCGCCTACGAGCAGTACTTC

size: -
V: TRBV5-6
D: -
J: TRBJ2-3
CDR3: CASSSLRVGSPDTQYF
DNA: TGTGCCAGCAGCTCCCTCAGGGTAGGAAGCCCAGATACGCAGTATTTT

size: -
V: TRBV7-8
D: -
J: TRBJ2-3
CDR3: CASSLEGLGDTQYF
DNA: TGTGCCAGCAGCTTAGAGGGGCTCGGAGATACGCAGTATTTT

size: -
V: TRBV28
D: TRBD1
J: TRBJ1-3
CDR3: CASSLVGQRYSGNTIYF
DNA: TGTGCCAGCAGTTTAGTGGGACAGAGATACTCTGGAAACACCATATATTTT

size: -
V: TRBV7-8
D: TRBD1
J: TRBJ2-1
CDR3: CASSRITRDRKNNEQFF
DNA: TGTGCCAGCAGCCGCATAACCCGGGACAGAAAGAACAATGAGCAGTTCTTC

size: -
V: TRBV2
D: -
J: TRBJ1-2
CDR3: CASSAGDTGDRYTF
DNA: TGTGCCAGCAGTGCTGGGGACACTGGAGATCGCTACACCTTC

size: once
V: TRBV29-1
D: -
J: TRBJ1-1
CDR3: CSALPGEENTEAFF
DNA: TGCAGCGCCCTCCCGGGGGAGGAGAACACTGAAGCTTTCTTT

size: -
V: TRBV4-1
D: -
J: TRBJ2-2
CDR3: CASSQNSKNTGELFF
DNA: TGCGCCAGCAGCCAGAACAGCAAAAACACCGGGGAGCTGTTTTTT